This T cell receptor (beta chain) was found in a study of vaccination and CD4 T cells after COVID-19. In the study overall: All convalescent patients were nasal swab PCR positive for SARS-CoV-2; 9 or 10 had mild and one severe disease.

The assay that was used to sequence DNA from cultured CD4+ T cells was the Oncomine TCR Beta short-read assay. MiXCR was run by TCRdb on the PCR reads, yielding one entry per CDR3 protein. The sample lists roughly 12,000 distinct CDR3 sequences; over 25% were seen once. Noted treatment: approximately 10-day PBMC culture with coronavirus spike peptide pools or control peptides (ViraFEST assay). Expansion of antigen-specific T cells with peptide pools by ViraFEST preceded sequencing of TCRs. This clonotype has more than one count but fewer than ten. Its target is unknown. This TCR was sampled from a human donor who had recovered from COVID-19. The source was CD4+ T cells from blood, cultured in vitro, collected after SARS-CoV-2 vaccination.

CDR3 protein: CASSLKQGRQETQYF. The CDR3 DNA is TGTGCCAGCAGCCTAAAACAGGGGCGACAAGAGACCCAGTACTTC. The rearrangement uses TRBV7-3 and TRBJ2-5, with 7 bases that match TRBD1. This CDR3 contains 15 residues. Trimming at V came to 5 bases and at J to 2 bases, leaving 8 bases not matched to a gene. The germline CDR1 and CDR2 sequences are SGHTA and FQGTGA.